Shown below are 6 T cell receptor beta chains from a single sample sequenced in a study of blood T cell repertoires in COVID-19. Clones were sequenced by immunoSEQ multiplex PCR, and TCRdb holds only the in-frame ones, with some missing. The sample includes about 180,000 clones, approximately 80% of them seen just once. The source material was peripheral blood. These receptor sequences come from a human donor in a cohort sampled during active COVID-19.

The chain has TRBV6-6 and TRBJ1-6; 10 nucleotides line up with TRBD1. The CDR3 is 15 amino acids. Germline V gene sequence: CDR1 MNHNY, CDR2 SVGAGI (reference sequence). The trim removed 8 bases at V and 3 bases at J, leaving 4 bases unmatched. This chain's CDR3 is CASGQGVFYNSPLHF. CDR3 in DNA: TGTGCCAGCGGACAGGGGGTGTTCTATAATTCACCCCTCCACTTT.

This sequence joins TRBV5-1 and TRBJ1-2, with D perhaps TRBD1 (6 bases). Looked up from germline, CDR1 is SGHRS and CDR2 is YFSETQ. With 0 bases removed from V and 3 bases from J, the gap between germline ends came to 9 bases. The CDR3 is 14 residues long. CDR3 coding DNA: TGCGCCAGCAGCTTGGAAGGGGGGGACTATGGCTACACCTTC. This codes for CASSLEGGDYGYTF. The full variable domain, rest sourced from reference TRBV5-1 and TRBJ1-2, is KAGVTQTPRYLIKTRGQQVTLSCSPISGHRSVSWYQQTPGQGLQFLFEYFSETQRNKGNFPGRFSGRQFSNSRSEMNVSTLELGDSALYLCASSLEGGDYGYTFGSGTRLTVV.

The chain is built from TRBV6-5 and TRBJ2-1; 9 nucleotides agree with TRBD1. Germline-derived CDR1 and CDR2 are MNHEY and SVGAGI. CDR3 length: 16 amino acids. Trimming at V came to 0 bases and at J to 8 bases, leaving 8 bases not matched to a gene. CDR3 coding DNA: TGTGCCAGCAGTTACTCCGGGACAGGGAAAATACATGAGCAGTTCTTC. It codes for CASSYSGTGKIHEQFF.

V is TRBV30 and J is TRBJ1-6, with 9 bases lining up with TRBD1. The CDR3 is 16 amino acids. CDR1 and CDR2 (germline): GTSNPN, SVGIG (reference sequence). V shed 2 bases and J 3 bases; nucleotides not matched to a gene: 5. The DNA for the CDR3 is TGTGCCTGGAGTCGACCGGGACAGGGCTATAATTCACCCCTCCACTTT. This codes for CAWSRPGQGYNSPLHF.

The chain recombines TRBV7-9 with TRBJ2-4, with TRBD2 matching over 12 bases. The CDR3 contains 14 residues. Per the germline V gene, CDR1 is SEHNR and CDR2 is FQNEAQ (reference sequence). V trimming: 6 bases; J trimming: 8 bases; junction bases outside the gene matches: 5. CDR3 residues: CASSSRTSGDIQYF. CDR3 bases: TGTGCCAGCAGTTCACGGACTAGCGGGGACATTCAGTACTTC.

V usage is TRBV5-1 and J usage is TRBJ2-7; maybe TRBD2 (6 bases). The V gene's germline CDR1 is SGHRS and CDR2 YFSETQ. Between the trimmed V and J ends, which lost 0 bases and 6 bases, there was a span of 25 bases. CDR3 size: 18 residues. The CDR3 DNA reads TGCGCCAGCAGCTTGGCTACCGGGACTCAAATTTACCGAGGCGAGCAGTACTTC. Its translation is CASSLATGTQIYRGEQYF.